A single sample gave rise to the 10 T cell receptor beta chains below, sequenced in a study of tumor-infiltrating lymphocytes in primary liver carcinoma. TCR beta cDNA was made from 450 to 550 ng total RNA with a constant-region primer. Libraries for TCR beta were built through three nested multiplex PCR rounds, which together made up a slightly modified ARM-PCR procedure. Forward primers for TRBV1-TRBV30 and a C-beta reverse primer served the first two PCR rounds, at around 11 cycles each. MiXCR, run by TCRdb on the multiplex PCR reads, gives a single entry per CDR3 protein. The profile shows roughly 100,000 distinct CDR3 sequences, around 83% of them singletons. Both RNA and DNA were isolated together from around 20-30 mg of bulk tissue that had not been sorted. The specimen sequenced was liver tumor tissue from sampling region 3. Subset given: tumor region T3, left-lateral pole. The source is a man aged 40-49 years with primary liver carcinoma and hepatitis B virus infection.

About this clonotype: This CDR3 is missing its conserved last phenylalanine or tryptophan, likely due to a read error. The J gene is TRBJ2-5, the V gene TRBV24-1; D uncertain. Germline CDR1 KGHDR, CDR2 SFDVKD. This CDR3 spans 13 amino acids. Trimming took 9 bases from V and 1 from J, leaving 11 bases between them. The CDR3 DNA reads as TGTGCCACCGGTATGGTGGCCCAAGAGACCCAGTACATC. Its protein product is CATGMVAQETQYI.

With respect to this clonotype: A read error may produce the germline difference seen at one junction end. The V and J genes are TRBV28 and TRBJ1-5, with D perhaps matching TRBD1 (6 bases). CDR1 and CDR2 (germline): MDHEN, SYDVKM. The CDR3 covers 16 residues. In DNA, the CDR3 is TGTGCCAGCAGTTTACTTAAACAGGGTCACAATCAGCCCCAGCGTTTT. Protein product: CASSLLKQGHNQPQRF.

On this clonotype itself: One end of the junction does not line up with germline, which may come from a read error. This chain links TRBV29-1 with TRBJ2-2; 7 nucleotides agree with TRBD1. The CDR3 loop spans 13 amino acids. CDR1 is SQVTM, CDR2 ANQGSEA, per germline. In DNA, the CDR3 is TGCAGCATTGAGATAACAGGGGCCGGGCAGCTGTTTTTT. Residues: CSIEITGAGQLFF.

This clonotype was recorded at least ten times. V gene TRBV10-3 combines with J gene TRBJ2-3, with TRBD1 identical over 10 bases. CDR1 is ENHRY and CDR2 is SYGVKD in the germline V gene. CDR3 length: 14 amino acids. V trimming: 11 bases; J trimming: 1 base; junction bases outside the gene matches: 6. CDR3 DNA sequence: TGTGCCGTATCCGGGACAGGGGGCACAGATACGCAGTATTTT. It specifies CAVSGTGGTDTQYF.

As to this clonotype: At one of its ends the junction is not consistent with the germline gene, which may arise from a read error. The chain recombines TRBV11-1 with TRBJ2-7, with D tentatively TRBD1 or TRBD2 (5 bases each). The germline V gene encodes CDR1 SGHAT and CDR2 FQDESV (reference sequence). The CDR3 has 12 amino acids. The CDR3 DNA sequence: TGTCCCAGCGGCCCCGACAGCTACGAGGAGTACTTC. Protein sequence: CPSGPDSYEEYF.

On this clonotype itself: Here the CDR3 omits its conserved ending phenylalanine or tryptophan, so a read error is the likely source. The V gene is TRBV10-2, the J gene TRBJ1-5; D ambiguous. The CDR3 consists of 14 residues. The germline gives CDR1 WSHSY, CDR2 SAAADI. CDR3: CASKSAGSKQPQHL. Written as DNA, the CDR3 is TGCGCCAGCAAGAGCGCTGGGAGCAAACAGCCCCAGCATCTT.

In regard to this clonotype: Lacking the conserved final phenylalanine or tryptophan, this CDR3 likely reflects a read error. The V call is TRBV29-1, the J call TRBJ2-2, with D possibly matching TRBD2 (6 bases). From germline, CDR1 is SQVTM and CDR2 ANQGSEA. This CDR3 comprises 15 residues. In DNA form, the CDR3 reads TGCAACGTTGCGGGGAGTGTAGGGCGAACCGGGGAGCTGTTTATT. This encodes CNVAGSVGRTGELFI.

This clonotype is medium-sized by share. This chain connects TRBV11-2 to TRBJ2-7; no clear D gene. The CDR3 runs 14 residues. Germline V gives CDR1 SGHAT, CDR2 FQNNGV. The V and J ends lost 0 bases and 2 bases respectively, with 8 bases between them. CDR3: CASSLDGVAYEQYF. The CDR3 nucleotides are TGTGCCAGCAGCTTAGATGGAGTTGCCTACGAGCAGTACTTC.

The chain uses TRBV11-1 and TRBJ2-3; no clear D. This CDR3 has 18 amino acids. With 4 bases removed from V and 1 base from J, the gap between germline ends came to 21 bases. Germline V CDR1 and CDR2: SGHAT, FQDESV (reference sequence). This chain's CDR3 is CASSSGSSVGARTDTQYF. The CDR3 DNA follows: TGTGCCAGCAGCTCTGGAAGCTCTGTTGGAGCCCGCACAGATACGCAGTATTTT.

This clonotype was detected once. The junction departs from the called germline gene at one end, perhaps through a read error. The genes are TRBV29-1 and TRBJ2-5; 7 bases are shared with TRBD1. The CDR3 sequence is 13 residues long. Germline values: CDR1 SQVTM, CDR2 ANQGSEA. The CDR3 here is CSVIQGTEETQCF. The CDR3 DNA follows: TGCAGCGTCATACAGGGGACGGAAGAGACCCAGTGCTTC. Using reference TRBV29-1 and TRBJ2-5 for the parts outside the CDR3, the full variable domain is SAVISQKPSRDICQRGTSLTIQCQVDSQVTMMFWYRQQPGQSLTLIATANQGSEATYESGFVIDKFPISRPNLTFSTLTVSNMSPEDSSIYLCSVIQGTEETQCFGPGTRLLVL.